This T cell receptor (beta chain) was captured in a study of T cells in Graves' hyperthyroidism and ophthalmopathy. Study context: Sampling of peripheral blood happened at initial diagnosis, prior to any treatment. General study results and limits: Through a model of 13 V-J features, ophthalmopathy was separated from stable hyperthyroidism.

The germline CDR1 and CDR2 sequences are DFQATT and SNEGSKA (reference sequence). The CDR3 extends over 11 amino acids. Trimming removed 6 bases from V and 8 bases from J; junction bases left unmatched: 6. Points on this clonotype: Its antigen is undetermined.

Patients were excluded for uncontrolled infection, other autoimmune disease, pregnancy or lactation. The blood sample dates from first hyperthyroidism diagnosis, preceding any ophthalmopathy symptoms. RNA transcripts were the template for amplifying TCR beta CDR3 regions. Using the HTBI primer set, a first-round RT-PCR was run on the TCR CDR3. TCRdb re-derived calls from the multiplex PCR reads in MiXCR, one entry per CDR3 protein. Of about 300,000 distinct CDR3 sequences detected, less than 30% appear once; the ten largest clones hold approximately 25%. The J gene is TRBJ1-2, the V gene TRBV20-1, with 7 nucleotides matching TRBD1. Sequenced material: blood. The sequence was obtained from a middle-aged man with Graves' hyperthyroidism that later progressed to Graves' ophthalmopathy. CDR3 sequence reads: CSATQGQGYTF. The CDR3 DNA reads TGCAGTGCAACACAGGGGCAGGGCTACACCTTC.